Presented here are 30 T cell receptor beta chains from one specimen sequenced in a study of regulatory T cells in long-lasting Graves disease. Arm-PCR with iRepertoire HTBI primers amplified the CDR3 regions for these TCR beta libraries. Each CDR3 protein gets one entry after TCRdb re-called the multiplex PCR reads with MiXCR. This sample has some 460,000 distinct CDR3 sequences, with about a sixth found just once. Time point indicated: newly diagnosed GD, antithyroid drugs for less than 3 months. Generation of the TCR library employed RNA extracted from PBMCs. These data also formed part of another study, on T cells in Graves' hyperthyroidism and ophthalmopathy.

This material consisted of peripheral blood mononuclear cells (PBMCs), taken at new diagnosis, from a patient treated with antithyroid drugs. The receptors here all came from a man aged 35-49 years with Graves disease.

On this clonotype itself: This may be a read error, as it is one base from a much larger clone. V and J are TRBV6-1 and TRBJ1-1; 9 nucleotides agree with TRBD1. The CDR3 consists of 16 residues. Per the germline V gene, CDR1 is MNHNS and CDR2 is SASEGT. The CDR3 loop reads CASNPVQGARNTEALF. The CDR3 coding sequence is TGTGCCAGCAATCCGGTACAGGGGGCCCGGAACACTGAAGCTCTCTTT.

The chain is built from TRBV12-3 or TRBV12-4 and TRBJ2-2; TRBD2 aligns across 12 bases. J lost 2 bases, V lost 5 bases, and 6 bases had no gene match. This CDR3 has 17 amino acids. CDR3 protein: CASSPRTSGANTGELFF. DNA of the CDR3: TGTGCCAGCAGTCCCAGGACTAGCGGGGCAAACACCGGGGAGCTGTTTTTT.

This clonotype has at least ten counts. This chain connects TRBV12-3 or TRBV12-4 to TRBJ2-2; maybe TRBD1 (5 bases). Trimming pared 3 bases from V and 6 bases from J, leaving 14 bases between. The CDR3 length is 15 residues. The DNA of the CDR3 is TGTGCCAGCAGTTTCGGGCTCCTCAGGGCCGGGGAGCTGTTTTTT. The encoded protein is CASSFGLLRAGELFF.

This clonotype was observed many times. The J gene is TRBJ1-2, the V gene TRBV12-5, with TRBD1 as a possible D gene (5 bases). CDR3 length: 15 amino acids. Germline loops: CDR1 LGHNT, CDR2 FRNRAP. Deletions cut 0 bases from V and 5 bases from J, with 13 bases between. The CDR3 is CASGLVPGALYGYTF. In DNA, the CDR3 is TGTGCTAGTGGTTTGGTACCCGGGGCCCTATATGGCTACACCTTC.

In regard to this clonotype: This likely reflects a read error, since a far larger clone is one base away. J is TRBJ2-1 and V is TRBV6-1; no reliable D call. This CDR3 has 15 amino acids. Germline V gives CDR1 MNHNS, CDR2 SASEGT. With 2 bases removed from V and 10 bases from J, the gap between germline ends came to 18 bases. CDR3 loop: CASSEYFQTAYEQFF. CDR3 bases: TGTGCCAGCAGTGAATACTTCCAAACAGCATACGAGCAGTTCTTC.

This clonotype was detected ten times or more. The V gene is TRBV20-1, the J gene TRBJ1-1; TRBD1 is a possible D gene (5 bases). Germline values: CDR1 DFQATT, CDR2 SNEGSKA (reference sequence). The CDR3 loop spans 16 amino acids. V lost 3 bases to trimming and J lost 0 bases, with 17 bases between them. CDR3 nucleotide sequence: TGCAGTGCTAGTCGTCCTGGGAGGGGCTTGAACACTGAAGCTTTCTTT. It is translated as CSASRPGRGLNTEAFF.

This clonotype was counted at least ten times. A junction boundary mismatches the germline segment, possibly from a read error. The V call is TRBV12-3 or TRBV12-4, the J call TRBJ2-3, with D unresolved. This CDR3 has 12 residues. CDR3 residues: CASSGRTDTQYF. The CDR3 DNA follows: TGCGCCAGCAGTGGACGAACAGATACGCAGTATTTT.

Of note for this clonotype: This may be a read error, as it is one base from a much larger clone. The chain joins TRBV20-1 to TRBJ2-1; 8 bases map to TRBD1. The J call is doubtful: the DNA matches TRBJ2-3 better. The CDR3 extends over 13 amino acids. Per the germline V gene, CDR1 is DFQATT and CDR2 is SNEGSKA (reference sequence). In DNA form, the CDR3 reads TGCAGTGCTGGGACAGGAGAGACCGGTACGCAGTATTTT. This codes for CSAGTGETGTQYF.

Comment on this clonotype: An end of the junction differs from the germline gene, which may be a read error. This chain links TRBV19 with TRBJ1-2; 8 bases fit TRBD1. Germline V gives CDR1 LNHDA, CDR2 SQIVND (reference sequence). This CDR3 is built from 11 residues. In nucleotides, the CDR3 is TGTGCCACCGGACAGGGACCCCACCCTTTCTTC. Its protein product is CATGQGPHPFF.

The sample holds a few counts of this clonotype. The rearrangement links TRBV5-4 to TRBJ1-3; D gene uncertain. CDR1 and CDR2 from the germline V gene are SGHNT and YYREEE (reference sequence). The ends were cut back, 4 bases at V and 1 base at J, with 12 bases in the middle. The CDR3 extends over 15 amino acids. CDR3 in amino acids: CASSQRSPSGNTIYF. The DNA for the CDR3 is TGTGCCAGCAGCCAACGATCGCCGTCTGGAAACACCATATATTTT.

This chain links TRBV5-1 with TRBJ2-1; 7 bases agree with TRBD2. Germline loops: CDR1 SGHRS, CDR2 YFSETQ. The CDR3 contains 16 residues. The ends lost 5 bases at V and 7 bases at J; junction bases unmatched: 15. The CDR3 is CASSHDLAGVRNEQFF. The CDR3 DNA reads TGCGCCAGCAGTCACGACTTAGCGGGTGTACGAAATGAGCAGTTCTTC.

The sample holds a few counts of this clonotype. The rearrangement uses TRBV5-4 and TRBJ2-5; 8 bases agree with TRBD1. Looked up from germline, CDR1 is SGHNT and CDR2 is YYREEE (reference sequence). The CDR3 is 15 residues long. V lost 4 bases, J lost 3 bases, and 8 bases stayed unmatched. CDR3: CASSPTGDQKETQYF. CDR3 in DNA: TGTGCCAGCAGCCCGACAGGGGACCAAAAAGAGACCCAGTACTTC. Complete variable domain (other parts from reference TRBV5-4 and TRBJ2-5): ETGVTQSPTHLIKTRGQQVTLRCSSQSGHNTVSWYQQALGQGPQFIFQYYREEENGRGNFPPRFSGLQFPNYSSELNVNALELDDSALYLCASSPTGDQKETQYFGPGTRLLVL.

Concerning this clonotype: This may come from a read error, since a much larger clone is one base off. This sequence joins TRBV27 and TRBJ2-5, with TRBD2 identical over 9 bases. Germline V lookup: CDR1 MNHEY, CDR2 SMNVEV (reference sequence). The trim removed 3 bases at V and 11 bases at J, leaving 13 bases unmatched. The CDR3 covers 15 residues. CDR3 nucleotide sequence: TGTGCCAGCAGTTTTAGCGGGAGTCTGGGAAATGAGCAGTACTTC. Its protein is CASSFSGSLGNEQYF.

Many counts were recorded for this clonotype. This chain uses TRBV6-2 or TRBV6-3 with TRBJ2-3; 13 nucleotides align to TRBD2. Germline loops: CDR1 MNHEY, CDR2 SVGEGT. The V segment lost 5 bases and the J segment 5 bases; nucleotides outside the gene matches: 4. This CDR3 spans 15 amino acids. The CDR3 sequence: CASSKLAGGKDTQYF. CDR3 nucleotides: TGTGCCAGCAGTAAACTAGCGGGAGGGAAAGATACGCAGTATTTT.

This clonotype came up many times. V usage is TRBV2 and J usage is TRBJ2-1; 8 bases match TRBD1. Losses at the gene ends were 6 bases for V and 8 bases for J; bases not matched to a gene: 6. The germline V gene has CDR1 SNHLY and CDR2 FYNNEI. CDR3 size: 13 residues. CDR3 coding DNA: TGTGCCAGCAGAGAGACAGGGGATGATGAGCAGTTCTTC. This encodes CASRETGDDEQFF.

This clonotype was detected ten times or more. The chain carries TRBV10-1 and TRBJ2-5; D remains ambiguous. V lost 3 bases and J lost 4, with 9 bases in between. Germline loops: CDR1 WNHNN, CDR2 SYGVQD (reference sequence). There are 13 residues in the CDR3. CDR3 bases: TGCGCCAGCAGTGATGGTGTAGGAGAGACCCAGTACTTC. Its translation is CASSDGVGETQYF.

This clonotype occurred many times. The chain is built from TRBV12-3 or TRBV12-4 and TRBJ2-2; D is perhaps TRBD2 (5 bases). CDR3 length equals 16 residues. Between the trimmed V and J ends, which lost 4 bases and 1 base, there was a span of 13 bases. CDR3 loop: CASSYPSGLNTGELFF. CDR3 bases: TGTGCCAGCAGTTATCCCAGCGGATTGAACACCGGGGAGCTGTTTTTT.

This clonotype was observed at least ten times. The CDR3 nucleotides read TGCAGTGCTAGGGTGGTCGGGACAAACACCGGGGAGCTGTTTTTT. This gives the protein CSARVVGTNTGELFF. The chain combines TRBV20-1 with TRBJ2-2, with D possibly matching TRBD1 (6 bases). Trimming pared 3 bases from V and 2 bases from J, leaving 13 bases between. Per germline, CDR1 DFQATT and CDR2 SNEGSKA (reference sequence). The CDR3 has 15 amino acids.

In this sample, this clonotype turned up many times. The V call is TRBV5-1, the J call TRBJ1-1; D unresolved. The CDR3 sequence is 15 residues long. Germline-derived CDR1 and CDR2 are SGHRS and YFSETQ. V lost 5 bases and J lost 0, with 14 bases in between. The CDR3 region is CASRKSSSMNTEAFF. CDR3 DNA: TGCGCCAGCAGAAAATCCTCATCAATGAACACTGAAGCTTTCTTT.

The chain employs TRBV11-3 and TRBJ2-7; D not resolved. V was clipped by 1 base and J by 0 bases, with 13 bases between them. The CDR3 contains 16 residues. CDR1 is SGHNT, CDR2 YENEEA, per germline. The CDR3 loop reads CASSLVSTRSSYEQYF. The CDR3 DNA is TGTGCCAGCAGCTTAGTCTCCACGAGGAGCTCCTACGAGCAGTACTTC.

This clonotype was counted many times. The J gene is TRBJ2-5, the V gene TRBV3-1; unclear D gene. The length of the CDR3 is 12 residues. V gave up 1 base and J gave up 4 bases, with 4 bases separating them. The germline CDR1 and CDR2 sequences are LGHDT and YNNKEL (reference sequence). The CDR3 sequence: CASSQVGETQYF. CDR3 bases: TGTGCCAGCAGCCAAGTGGGAGAGACCCAGTACTTC.

This clonotype was seen ten or more times. J is TRBJ1-1 and V is TRBV11-3; D ambiguous. The V gene's germline CDR1 is SGHNT and CDR2 YENEEA. CDR3 length equals 14 residues. Trimming removed 7 bases at V and 3 bases at J, with 15 bases between. The CDR3 sequence: CASTLGRRDTEAFF. Here the CDR3 DNA reads TGTGCCAGCACCCTTGGGAGAAGGGACACTGAAGCTTTCTTT.

This clonotype was seen many times. The CDR3 loop is CASSFPLEGGYNEQFF. The DNA for the CDR3 is TGTGCCAGCAGTTTTCCCCTGGAGGGCGGGTACAATGAGCAGTTCTTC. J is TRBJ2-1 and V is TRBV28; weak D call: TRBD2 (6 bases). The CDR3 covers 16 residues. Germline loops: CDR1 MDHEN, CDR2 SYDVKM. V lost 3 bases and J lost 4, with 16 bases in between.

As for this clonotype: The junction shows a germline mismatch at one end, possibly a read error. The rearrangement links TRBV12-3 or TRBV12-4 to TRBJ1-6; 9 bases line up with TRBD1. This CDR3 has 17 amino acids. The CDR3 protein is CASSLQTGGFGNSLLHF. The CDR3 DNA follows: TGTGCCAGCAGTCTTCAGACAGGGGGGTTCGGTAATTCACTCCTCCACTTT.

About this clonotype: Given a far larger clone just one base away, this is likely a sequencing read error. This sequence joins TRBV2 and TRBJ2-1, with D unclear. The J call may be incorrect, as the DNA end agrees better with TRBJ2-5. The CDR3 is made up of 14 amino acids. Germline V CDR1 and CDR2: SNHLY, FYNNEI. CDR3: CASGDIYSKETQYF. The CDR3 nucleotides are TGTGCCAGCGGTGACATTTACAGCAAAGAGACCCAGTACTTC.

Comment on this clonotype: A much larger clone sits a single nucleotide away, making a read error possible. The chain recombines TRBV12-5 with TRBJ2-1, with a tentative D call TRBD1 (6 bases). V lost 10 bases and J lost 8, with 24 bases in between. Germline V gives CDR1 LGHNT, CDR2 FRNRAP. This CDR3 contains 15 residues. The CDR3 nucleotides read TGTGCTACTGTCCCGGGACAAGGGATTTACGATGAGCAGTTCTTC. Protein product: CATVPGQGIYDEQFF. Variable domain in full (rest from reference TRBV12-5 and TRBJ2-1): DARVTQTPRHKVTEMGQEVTMRCQPILGHNTVFWYRQTMMQGLELLAYFRNRAPLDDSGMPKDRFSAEMPDATLATLKIQPSEPRDSAVYFCATVPGQGIYDEQFFGPGTRLTVL.

There are many counts of this clonotype. The chain joins TRBV7-2 to TRBJ2-7, with a weak D call TRBD2 (6 bases). CDR3 length: 14 residues. Trimming left V 10 bases short and J 0 bases short, with 16 bases between. Looked up from germline, CDR1 is SGHTA and CDR2 is FQGNSA. The CDR3 loop reads CATWEVAASYEQYF. DNA for the CDR3: TGTGCCACCTGGGAGGTAGCGGCCTCCTACGAGCAGTACTTC. Full variable domain (rest looked up from reference TRBV7-2 and TRBJ2-7): GAGVSQSPSNKVTEKGKDVELRCDPISGHTALYWYRQSLGQGLEFLIYFQGNSAPDKSGLPSDRFSAERTGGSVSTLTIQRTQQEDSAVYLCATWEVAASYEQYFGPGTRLTVT.

This sequence joins TRBV5-1 and TRBJ1-1, with 12 positions matching TRBD1. Germline V gene lookup returns CDR1 SGHRS and CDR2 YFSETQ. This CDR3 spans 15 amino acids. V lost 6 bases, J lost 3 bases, and 6 bases stayed unmatched. The CDR3 here is CASTGTGGTDTEAFF. CDR3 nucleotide sequence: TGCGCCAGCACCGGGACAGGGGGCACGGACACTGAAGCTTTCTTT.

This clonotype was seen more than once but under ten times. This chain links TRBV6-1 with TRBJ2-3; 11 positions agree with TRBD2. The V gene's germline CDR1 is MNHNS and CDR2 SASEGT. The J segment lost 2 bases and the V segment lost 5 bases, leaving 6 bases of the junction unmatched. CDR3 length: 16 residues. As DNA, the CDR3 is TGTGCCAGCAGTCGCCTAGCGGGAGGACACACAGATACGCAGTATTTT. Amino acid sequence: CASSRLAGGHTDTQYF.

CDR3 in amino acids: CAISAGQGRGGIGYTF. CDR3 in DNA: TGTGCCATCAGTGCAGGACAGGGGCGCGGGGGAATCGGCTACACCTTC. The J gene is TRBJ1-2, the V gene TRBV10-3, with 9 bases aligning to TRBD1. CDR3 length: 16 amino acids. From germline, CDR1 is ENHRY and CDR2 SYGVKD. The trim removed 4 bases at V and 8 bases at J, leaving 14 bases unmatched.